Listed below are T cell receptor beta chains from one sample, sequenced in a study of lymphopenia after photon versus proton radiotherapy. Generated by immunoSEQ multiplex PCR, the TCRdb table keeps only in-frame clones and is missing some. This sample has 50,000 or so clones, with more than 85% found just once. The source was peripheral blood, collected from a patient treated with photon-based radiotherapy. Receptor source: a woman in her 40s with cholangiocarcinoma. CDR3s include the opening cysteine and the closing phenylalanine or tryptophan. Fields, in order: clone size, J gene, V gene, D gene, CDR3 protein, CDR3 DNA. A D gene is named only where the DNA matches it firmly. Rows may omit the clone size; those that give it use once, few, many or a size class.

>once|TRBJ2-1|TRBV7-3|TRBD2
CASSFSDTGGRYNEQFF
TGTGCCAGCAGCTTTTCCGACACGGGCGGGAGATACAATGAGCAGTTCTTC
>-|TRBJ1-2|TRBV7-9|-
CASSLQGEGYTF
TGTGCCAGCAGCTTACAGGGCGAGGGCTACACCTTC
>-|TRBJ1-1|TRBV6-4|TRBD1
CASSSGQGNRGAFF
TGTGCCAGCAGTTCGGGACAGGGGAACCGAGGAGCTTTCTTT
>-|TRBJ2-1|TRBV7-3|TRBD2
CASSSLTSGNNNEQFF
TGTGCCAGCAGCTCCCTGACTAGCGGGAACAACAATGAGCAGTTCTTC
>-|TRBJ1-3|TRBV28|-
CASSLPGSSGNTIYF
TGTGCCAGCAGCCTTCCGGGCAGCTCTGGAAACACCATATATTTT
>-|TRBJ1-4|TRBV5-1|-
CASSRSGSQEEKLFF
TGCGCCAGCAGTCGCTCAGGGAGTCAAGAGGAAAAACTGTTTTTT
>-|TRBJ1-5|TRBV5-6|-
CASSPGGGRPEMDQPQHF
TGTGCCAGCAGTCCAGGCGGCGGAAGACCTGAAATGGATCAGCCCCAGCATTTT
>-|TRBJ2-3|TRBV5-1|TRBD2
CASSLEGGSTDTQYF
TGCGCCAGCAGCTTGGAGGGAGGGAGCACAGATACGCAGTATTTT
>-|TRBJ2-7|TRBV11-2|TRBD2
CASSELAGRYEQYF
TGTGCCAGCAGCGAGCTAGCGGGACGGTACGAGCAGTACTTC
>-|TRBJ2-3|TRBV27|-
CASSSRDTQYF
TGTGCCAGCAGCTCCCGAGATACGCAGTATTTT
>-|TRBJ2-2|TRBV7-3|-
CASSLKGVDTGELFF
TGTGCCAGCAGCTTAAAAGGGGTGGACACCGGGGAGCTGTTTTTT
>-|TRBJ1-6|TRBV19|-
CASSSLATSANSPLHF
TGTGCCAGTAGTTCGCTCGCAACATCGGCTAATTCACCCCTCCACTTT
>-|TRBJ1-4|TRBV30|-
CAWTESDEKLFF
TGTGCCTGGACGGAGAGCGATGAAAAACTGTTTTTT
>-|TRBJ2-7|TRBV2|-
CASSEEAGSYEQYF
TGTGCCAGCAGTGAAGAGGCAGGTTCCTACGAGCAGTACTTC
>-|TRBJ2-3|TRBV5-1|-
CASSLGREADTQYF
TGCGCCAGCAGCTTGGGCAGGGAAGCAGATACGCAGTATTTT
>-|TRBJ2-2|TRBV9|-
CASSVDSTGELFF
TGTGCCAGCAGCGTCGACTCCACCGGGGAGCTGTTTTTT
>-|TRBJ2-2|TRBV11-2|-
CASSEGLLNTGELFF
TGTGCCAGCAGCGAGGGACTTTTGAACACCGGGGAGCTGTTTTTT
>-|TRBJ2-4|TRBV30|-
CACREMSVKNIQYF
TGTGCCTGTCGAGAAATGTCCGTAAAAAACATTCAGTACTTC
>-|TRBJ2-6|TRBV10-3|-
CAISDGIWTSSGANVLTF
TGTGCCATCAGTGACGGAATCTGGACGAGCTCTGGGGCCAACGTCCTGACTTTC
>-|TRBJ1-2|TRBV27|-
CASSPGRGGYGYTF
TGTGCCAGCAGTCCCGGGAGAGGGGGGTATGGCTACACCTTC
>-|TRBJ1-3|TRBV11-1|-
CASSLAYGTGNTIYF
TGTGCCAGCAGCTTAGCGTACGGGACTGGAAACACCATATATTTT
>-|TRBJ2-7|TRBV27|-
CASRGQGNSEQYF
TGTGCCAGCAGGGGGCAGGGTAACTCCGAGCAGTACTTC
>-|TRBJ2-7|TRBV10-2|-
CASNEAGASYEQYF
TGCGCCAGCAACGAGGCAGGGGCCTCCTACGAGCAGTACTTC
>-|TRBJ1-2|TRBV28|-
CASRGEVGGANIYGYTF
TGTGCCAGCAGGGGTGAGGTGGGGGGCGCTAATATCTATGGCTACACCTTC
>-|TRBJ1-5|TRBV7-2|-
CASSLGQDRSQPQHF
TGTGCCAGCAGCTTGGGGCAAGACAGGAGTCAGCCCCAGCATTTT
>once|TRBJ2-3|TRBV7-2|TRBD2
CASSFLPASGRTDTQYF
TGTGCCAGCAGCTTCCTTCCTGCTAGCGGGAGAACAGATACGCAGTATTTT
>-|TRBJ1-3|TRBV5-4|TRBD1
CASSLDGTGVYSGNTIYF
TGTGCCAGCAGCTTGGACGGGACAGGCGTCTACTCTGGAAACACCATATATTTT
>-|TRBJ1-1|TRBV5-4|-
CASSWMREQNTEAFF
TGTGCCAGCAGCTGGATGAGGGAACAGAACACTGAAGCTTTCTTT
>-|TRBJ2-2|TRBV5-1|-
CASSLGNPGSTGELFF
TGCGCCAGCAGCTTGGGTAACCCCGGCAGCACCGGGGAGCTGTTTTTT
>-|TRBJ2-3|TRBV4-2|-
CASSQERTNTDTQYF
TGTGCCAGCAGCCAAGAAAGAACTAACACAGATACGCAGTATTTT
>once|TRBJ2-7|TRBV7-9|-
CASSPPGTYEQYF
TGTGCCAGCAGCCCCCCCGGAACCTACGAGCAGTACTTC
>-|TRBJ2-1|TRBV28|TRBD1
CASSSSSDRAVYNEQFF
TGTGCCAGCAGTTCCTCTTCGGACAGGGCGGTCTACAATGAGCAGTTCTTC
>-|TRBJ1-6|TRBV5-4|-
CASSLIGAGGSPLHF
TGTGCCAGCAGCTTAATTGGGGCCGGAGGTTCACCCCTCCACTTT
>-|TRBJ1-4|TRBV4-2|TRBD1
CASSQAHGRGRDEKLFF
TGTGCCAGCAGCCAGGCCCACGGGAGGGGGCGGGATGAAAAACTGTTTTTT
>-|TRBJ1-4|TRBV30|-
CAWSVTWRAGRNEKLFF
TGTGCCTGGAGTGTTACGTGGAGAGCGGGGAGAAACGAAAAACTGTTTTTT
>once|TRBJ1-1|TRBV30|-
CAWSVRRENTEAFF
TGTGCCTGGAGTGTACGGAGAGAGAACACTGAAGCTTTCTTT
>-|TRBJ1-1|TRBV19|-
CASSLGAQNTEAFF
TGTGCCAGTAGTCTGGGGGCCCAGAACACTGAAGCTTTCTTT
>-|TRBJ2-7|TRBV30|-
CAWSVSPVATDEQYF
TGTGCCTGGAGTGTAAGTCCTGTAGCTACCGACGAGCAGTACTTC
>-|TRBJ2-7|TRBV28|-
CASSLKAGAYEQYF
TGTGCCAGCAGTTTAAAGGCAGGTGCCTACGAGCAGTACTTC
>-|TRBJ2-7|TRBV5-4|-
CASSPLGGPGEQYF
TGTGCCAGCAGCCCGCTCGGGGGCCCCGGCGAGCAGTACTTC
>-|TRBJ1-2|TRBV9|-
CASSTSPQDSEGYTF
TGTGCCAGCAGCACTTCCCCTCAGGACAGCGAAGGCTACACCTTC
>-|TRBJ2-1|TRBV5-1|TRBD2
CASSLSRTSGLSSYNEQFF
TGCGCCAGCAGCTTGTCCCGGACTAGCGGTCTTAGCTCCTACAATGAGCAGTTCTTC
>-|TRBJ1-2|TRBV7-9|-
CASSLGLLPSNYGYTF
TGTGCCAGCAGCTTGGGCCTACTTCCAAGTAACTATGGCTACACCTTC
>-|TRBJ2-2|TRBV29-1|-
CSVERKESAGELFF
TGCAGCGTGGAGAGGAAGGAGTCTGCCGGGGAGCTGTTTTTT
>-|TRBJ1-1|TRBV4-2|TRBD1
CASSQKGAYTEAFF
TGTGCCAGCAGCCAAAAGGGGGCTTACACTGAAGCTTTCTTT
>-|TRBJ2-1|TRBV18|-
CASSPSPVEQFF
TGTGCCAGCTCACCTTCTCCGGTTGAGCAGTTCTTC
>-|TRBJ2-7|TRBV6-5|-
CASSYSLTAPEQYF
TGTGCCAGCAGTTACTCGCTCACGGCCCCCGAGCAGTACTTC
>once|TRBJ2-7|TRBV11-3|-
CASSPKAGPPYEQYF
TGTGCCAGCAGCCCAAAAGCGGGCCCCCCCTACGAGCAGTACTTC
>once|TRBJ2-7|TRBV7-2|TRBD2
CASSLTSGTAYEQYF
TGTGCCAGCAGCTTGACTAGCGGTACTGCCTACGAGCAGTACTTC
>-|TRBJ1-2|TRBV6-6|-
CASSPIQRNYGYTF
TGTGCCAGCAGTCCGATACAACGCAACTATGGCTACACCTTC
>once|TRBJ1-4|TRBV18|TRBD1
CASSPDVGTGLEKLFF
TGTGCCAGCTCACCAGACGTGGGGACAGGGCTTGAAAAACTGTTTTTT